Shown below are 17 T cell receptor beta chains from a single sample sequenced in a study of blood T cell repertoires in COVID-19. The method was immunoSEQ multiplex PCR; TCRdb's version includes in-frame clones alone and lacks a portion of them. The sample consists of about 85,000 clones, roughly three quarters of them appearing once. The specimen sequenced was peripheral blood. These receptors all stem from a man aged 70 or older with acute or convalescent COVID-19.

This chain joins TRBV7-9 and TRBJ2-3, with 11 bases aligning to TRBD2. V shed 5 bases and J 4 bases; nucleotides not matched to a gene: 5. Germline V CDR1 and CDR2: SEHNR, FQNEAQ (reference sequence). This CDR3 comprises 15 residues. CDR3 nucleotides: TGTGCCAGCAGCCATACTAGCGGGGGCGCAGATACGCAGTATTTT. Its protein product is CASSHTSGGADTQYF.

The V and J genes are TRBV10-3 and TRBJ1-2, with 7 bases that match TRBD1. This CDR3 region has 14 residues. Germline values: CDR1 ENHRY, CDR2 SYGVKD. V dropped 1 base and J dropped 8; count of bases not matched to a gene: 7. The CDR3 region has the DNA TGTGCCATCAGTGAGTTGACGACAGGGAAAGGCTACACCTTC. This sequence encodes CAISELTTGKGYTF.

The chain joins TRBV10-3 to TRBJ1-5, with D tentatively TRBD1 (6 bases). The germline gives CDR1 ENHRY, CDR2 SYGVKD. V lost 6 bases and J 3 bases, leaving 12 bases between the germline ends. The CDR3 spans 14 residues. The CDR3 DNA is TGTGCCATCAGCGAACGGGACAACAATCAGCCCCAGCATTTT. This translates into CAISERDNNQPQHF.

This chain's CDR3 is CASSFQGSNQPQHF. In nucleotides, the CDR3 is TGTGCCAGCAGTTTTCAGGGGAGCAATCAGCCCCAGCATTTT. V usage is TRBV27 and J usage is TRBJ1-5, with TRBD1 as a possible D gene (6 bases). The length of the CDR3 is 14 residues. V dropped 3 bases and J dropped 1 base, with 7 bases sitting between them. Germline V CDR1 and CDR2: MNHEY, SMNVEV (reference sequence).

This clone has a handful of counts. The CDR3 DNA is TGTGCCAGCAGCTCTCCAGGGGGCCAAGAGACCCAGTACTTC. Its protein is CASSSPGGQETQYF. The chain recombines TRBV11-2 with TRBJ2-5; the match to TRBD1 covers 7 bases. Germline loops: CDR1 SGHAT, CDR2 FQNNGV. The J segment lost 1 base and the V segment lost 4 bases, leaving 3 bases of the junction unmatched. The length of the CDR3 is 14 residues.

V gene TRBV5-6 combines with J gene TRBJ2-2, with a possible D match to TRBD2 (6 bases). The CDR3 covers 15 residues. CDR1 is SGHDT, CDR2 YYEEEE, per germline. The V end lost 5 bases, the J end lost 4 bases, and 15 bases lay between the germline ends. For the CDR3, the DNA is TGTGCCAGCAGTTCGGGACTCAGGATCACCGGGGAGCTGTTTTTT. It codes for CASSSGLRITGELFF.

The genes are TRBV5-4 and TRBJ1-3, with D tentatively TRBD1 (5 bases). CDR1 SGHNT and CDR2 YYREEE come from the germline V gene (reference sequence). V lost 4 bases to trimming and J lost 4 bases, with 12 bases between them. The CDR3 contains 14 residues. The CDR3 loop reads CASSPRGSGNTIYF. The CDR3, as DNA: TGTGCCAGCAGCCCAAGGGGATCGGGAAACACCATATATTTT.

V and J are TRBV28 and TRBJ1-5, with D tentatively TRBD1 (5 bases). V lost 10 bases to trimming and J lost 9 bases, with 13 bases between them. The CDR3 consists of 11 residues. CDR1 is MDHEN, CDR2 SYDVKM, per germline. Here the CDR3 DNA reads TGTGCCACTCCAGGGAAACGGCCCCAGCATTTT. It specifies CATPGKRPQHF.

The chain combines TRBV13 with TRBJ2-1, with D possibly TRBD2 on 6 matching bases. Germline-derived CDR1 and CDR2 are PRHDT and FYEKMQ (reference sequence). Trimming shortened V by 4 bases and J by 5 bases, and 15 bases separated the two germline ends. The CDR3 has 15 residues. This CDR3 reads CASSCMAGIHNEQFF. CDR3 nucleotide sequence: TGTGCCAGCAGCTGTATGGCGGGGATCCACAATGAGCAGTTCTTC.

The V gene is TRBV6-5, the J gene TRBJ2-3, with 8 bases matching TRBD1. CDR3 length: 14 amino acids. J lost 1 base, V lost 7 bases, and 4 bases had no gene match. Germline V lookup: CDR1 MNHEY, CDR2 SVGAGI. The CDR3 coding sequence is TGTGCCAGCACGGACAGGGAGGGCACAGATACGCAGTATTTT. It yields the protein CASTDREGTDTQYF.

V and J are TRBV2 and TRBJ2-2; D unresolved. CDR3 size: 12 residues. Trimming pared 7 bases from V and 7 bases from J, leaving 10 bases between. The V gene's germline CDR1 is SNHLY and CDR2 FYNNEI. The CDR3 here is CASNAAYGELFF. The CDR3 DNA sequence: TGTGCCAGCAACGCTGCCTACGGGGAGCTGTTTTTT.

This clone was counted only a few times. CDR3 loop: CAISETDRGRSEKLFF. The CDR3 region has the DNA TGTGCCATCAGTGAGACCGACAGGGGGAGAAGTGAAAAACTGTTTTTT. This chain links TRBV10-3 with TRBJ1-4, with 9 bases that match TRBD1. Per germline, CDR1 ENHRY and CDR2 SYGVKD. Trimming took 2 bases from V and 7 from J; bases not matched to a gene: 8. The CDR3 covers 16 residues.

The V and J genes are TRBV11-2 and TRBJ2-1; 13 positions match TRBD2. V trimming: 3 bases; J trimming: 3 bases; junction bases outside the gene matches: 8. Per the germline V gene, CDR1 is SGHAT and CDR2 is FQNNGV. There are 18 residues in the CDR3. CDR3 sequence reads: CASSFRTSGGHGYNEQFF. DNA of the CDR3: TGTGCCAGCAGCTTTCGGACTAGCGGGGGCCATGGCTACAATGAGCAGTTCTTC.

The J gene is TRBJ1-5, the V gene TRBV18; D is unclear. CDR3 length: 15 residues. V lost 3 bases and J 0 bases, leaving 9 bases between the germline ends. The germline V gene has CDR1 KGHSH and CDR2 LQKENI. CDR3 DNA sequence: TGTGCCAGCTCACCCGTCGGAGCTAGCAATCAGCCCCAGCATTTT. Encoded protein: CASSPVGASNQPQHF.

V and J are TRBV6-4 and TRBJ1-6; a weak D match, TRBD1 (6 bases). CDR3 length: 13 residues. The ends were cut back, 8 bases at V and 7 bases at J, with 12 bases in the middle. CDR1 MRHNA and CDR2 SNTAGT come from the germline V gene. CDR3 residues: CASGLQGNSPLHF. CDR3 in DNA: TGTGCCAGCGGCCTACAGGGAAATTCACCCCTCCACTTT.

This clone was counted only a few times. The chain links TRBV2 to TRBJ1-5; no clear D gene. The ends were cut back, 8 bases at V and 0 bases at J, with 8 bases in the middle. Germline loops: CDR1 SNHLY, CDR2 FYNNEI. CDR3 length: 13 amino acids. The CDR3 DNA is TGTGCCAGCGGGCAGAATAGCAATCAGCCCCAGCATTTT. Protein sequence: CASGQNSNQPQHF.

J is TRBJ2-2 and V is TRBV7-8; 10 nucleotides agree with TRBD2. J was trimmed by 2 bases and V by 2 bases; bases with no gene match: 5. The CDR3 contains 17 residues. Germline lookup yields CDR1 SGHVS and CDR2 FQNEAQ. CDR3 nucleotides: TGTGCCAGCAGCTTAAGGCTAGCGGGGGCCAACACCGGGGAGCTGTTTTTT. Translated, it gives CASSLRLAGANTGELFF. The variable domain in full, with the rest retrieved from reference TRBV7-8 and TRBJ2-2, is GAGVSQSPRYKVAKRGQDVALRCDPISGHVSLFWYQQALGQGPEFLTYFQNEAQLDKSGLPSDRFFAERPEGSVSTLKIQRTQQEDSAVYLCASSLRLAGANTGELFFGEGSRLTVL.